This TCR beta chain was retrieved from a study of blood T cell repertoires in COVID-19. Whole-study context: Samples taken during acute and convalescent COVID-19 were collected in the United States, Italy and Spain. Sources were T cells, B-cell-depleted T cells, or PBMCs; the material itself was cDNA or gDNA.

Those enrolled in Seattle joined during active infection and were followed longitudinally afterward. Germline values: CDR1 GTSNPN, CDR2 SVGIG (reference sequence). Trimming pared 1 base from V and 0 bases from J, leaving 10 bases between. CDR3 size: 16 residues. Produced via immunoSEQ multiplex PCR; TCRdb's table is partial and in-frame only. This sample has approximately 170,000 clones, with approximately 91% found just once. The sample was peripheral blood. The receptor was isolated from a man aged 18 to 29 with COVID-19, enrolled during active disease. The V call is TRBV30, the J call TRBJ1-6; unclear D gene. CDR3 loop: CAWSDEGSSYNSPLHF. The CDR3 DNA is TGTGCCTGGAGTGATGAGGGTAGCTCCTATAATTCACCCCTCCACTTT.